Shown below are 19 T cell receptor beta chains from a single sample sequenced in a study of CD8+CD57+ T cells in acquired aplastic anemia. TCR beta VDJ and CDR3 profiling used genomic DNA as template. TCRdb used MiXCR to reprocess the reads, holding one entry per CDR3 protein. Found here are some 280,000 distinct CDR3 sequences, 45% to 65% of them singletons; the top ten hold 8%. Sequencing was done on a sample of sorted CD4+, CD8+, or CD8+CD57+ T cells (not recorded which) from PBMCs. The receptors shown here come from a human donor with severe aplastic anemia or a healthy control (not recorded which).

The chain is built from TRBV15 and TRBJ1-4, with TRBD1 matching 9 bases. The CDR3 length is 17 residues. CDR1 and CDR2 (germline): LNHNV, YYDKDF (reference sequence). V was clipped by 0 bases and J by 0 bases; unmatched bases: 2. This chain's CDR3 is CATSREGQGATNEKLFF. The CDR3 region has the DNA TGTGCCACCAGCAGAGAGGGACAGGGTGCAACTAATGAAAAACTGTTTTTT.

This clonotype has at least ten counts. The chain uses TRBV15 and TRBJ2-7; 8 bases match TRBD1. Germline trimming cut 0 bases from V and 5 bases from J; bases unmatched to any gene: 6. CDR1 is LNHNV, CDR2 YYDKDF, per germline (reference sequence). This CDR3 has 15 amino acids. DNA for the CDR3: TGTGCCACCAGCAGAGAGACAGGGGCGAGGGACGAGCAGTACTTC. It encodes CATSRETGARDEQYF.

This clonotype occurred many times. The rearrangement uses TRBV19 and TRBJ1-6; TRBD1 is a possible D gene (5 bases). This CDR3 has 16 amino acids. V was cut by 5 bases and J by 7 bases, with 18 bases left in between. Germline V gene data show CDR1 as LNHDA and CDR2 as SQIVND (reference sequence). The CDR3, as DNA: TGTGCCAGTAGTCGCCCCGACCGGGGCCGAAATTCACCCCTCCACTTT. This gives the protein CASSRPDRGRNSPLHF.

This chain connects TRBV7-2 to TRBJ2-2; TRBD2 aligns across 7 bases. Germline-derived CDR1 and CDR2 are SGHTA and FQGNSA. The V gene end was trimmed by 5 bases and the J gene end by 5 bases; junction bases not matched to a gene: 14. The CDR3 loop spans 17 amino acids. The CDR3 DNA sequence: TGTGCCAGCAGCCCGATCTCGCGGGGGTCGGGGACCGGGGAGCTGTTTTTT. Translated, it gives CASSPISRGSGTGELFF.

This clonotype came up many times. This sequence joins TRBV12-3 or TRBV12-4 and TRBJ2-3; perhaps TRBD1 as D (6 bases). This CDR3 has 15 amino acids. V lost 6 bases, J lost 5 bases, and 18 bases lay in between. The CDR3 DNA follows: TGTGCCAGCAGCCCTGGGGGCAGGTTTCGAGATACGCAGTATTTT. Protein: CASSPGGRFRDTQYF.

The chain recombines TRBV4-1 with TRBJ2-5; unclear D gene. Trimming took off 6 bases at V and 1 base at J, with 15 bases between the two ends. The length of the CDR3 is 15 residues. Looked up from germline, CDR1 is MGHRA and CDR2 is YSYEKL. The chain's CDR3 is CASRTARVSQETQYF. The CDR3 DNA follows: TGCGCCAGCAGAACCGCCCGGGTCAGCCAAGAGACCCAGTACTTC.

This clonotype was recorded many times. The chain combines TRBV12-5 with TRBJ2-3; TRBD2 matches at 10 bases. The CDR3 consists of 16 residues. In germline, CDR1 is LGHNT, CDR2 FRNRAP. J was trimmed by 3 bases and V by 0 bases; bases with no gene match: 3. CDR3 bases: TGTGCTAGTGGTTTGGTACTAGCGGGGATAACAGATACGCAGTATTTT. Translated, it gives CASGLVLAGITDTQYF.

This clonotype was detected only a few times. The rearrangement uses TRBV10-1 and TRBJ2-7; 9 bases line up with TRBD1. With 0 bases clipped from V and 4 bases from J, the junction kept 7 bases outside the gene matches. The CDR3 totals 16 residues. From germline, CDR1 is WNHNN and CDR2 SYGVQD (reference sequence). The CDR3 sequence is CASSESNRGHVYEQYF. The CDR3 DNA sequence: TGCGCCAGCAGTGAGTCGAACAGGGGGCACGTATACGAGCAGTACTTC.

V is TRBV7-2 and J is TRBJ1-1, with D possibly TRBD1 on 6 matching bases. The CDR3 runs to 14 residues. The V end was cut by 4 bases, the J end by 4 bases, with 13 bases between. Germline V CDR1 and CDR2: SGHTA, FQGNSA. CDR3 bases: TGTGCCAGCAGCTCGGGGGGCAGGATCACTGAAGCTTTCTTT. Its translation is CASSSGGRITEAFF. The whole variable domain, filled in from reference TRBV7-2 and TRBJ1-1, reads GAGVSQSPSNKVTEKGKDVELRCDPISGHTALYWYRQSLGQGLEFLIYFQGNSAPDKSGLPSDRFSAERTGGSVSTLTIQRTQQEDSAVYLCASSSGGRITEAFFGQGTRLTVV.

Details on this clonotype: One end of the junction fails to match germline, which may point to a read error. The chain recombines TRBV20-1 with TRBJ2-7; D perhaps matches TRBD2 (5 bases). Germline V CDR1 and CDR2: DFQATT, SNEGSKA (reference sequence). The CDR3 covers 12 residues. Here the CDR3 reads CSARAGTYDQYF. The CDR3 nucleotides are TGCAGTGCTAGAGCGGGAACGTACGACCAGTACTTC.

The rearrangement joins TRBV10-3 to TRBJ2-3, with D perhaps matching TRBD1 or TRBD2 (5 bases each). The ends were cut back, 2 bases at V and 6 bases at J, with 9 bases in the middle. The CDR3 is 13 amino acids. Germline V gene sequence: CDR1 ENHRY, CDR2 SYGVKD. The CDR3 here is CAISEIGTDTQYF. The CDR3 coding sequence is TGTGCCATCAGTGAGATCGGGACCGATACGCAGTATTTT.

This clonotype was found many times. The J gene is TRBJ2-3, the V gene TRBV7-6, with unresolved D. The CDR3 is 15 amino acids. Per the germline V gene, CDR1 is SGHVS and CDR2 is FNYEAQ. Deletions cut 2 bases from V and 0 bases from J, with 9 bases between. The CDR3 DNA is TGTGCCAGCAGCTTACTGGCGGCTAGCACAGATACGCAGTATTTT. This gives the protein CASSLLAASTDTQYF.

This clonotype was detected ten times or more. A much larger clonotype is one base distant, so this may be a read error. This chain's CDR3 is CATSRDGGGGYEQCF. The CDR3 DNA sequence: TGTGCCACCAGCAGAGATGGAGGGGGGGGGTACGAGCAGTGCTTC. The chain couples TRBV15 to TRBJ2-7, with D maybe TRBD2 (7 bases). Germline V lookup: CDR1 LNHNV, CDR2 YYDKDF (reference sequence). This CDR3 contains 15 residues. The full variable domain, completed using reference TRBV15 and TRBJ2-7, is DAMVIQNPRYQVTQFGKPVTLSCSQTLNHNVMYWYQQKSSQAPKLLFHYYDKDFNNEADTPDNFQSRRPNTSFCFLDIRSPGLGDTAMYLCATSRDGGGGYEQCFGPGTRLTVT.

This chain joins TRBV28 and TRBJ1-5; D is ambiguous. Germline values: CDR1 MDHEN, CDR2 SYDVKM. CDR3 length: 14 amino acids. V was cut by 3 bases and J by 5 bases, with 11 bases left in between. The CDR3 nucleotides read TGTGCCAGCAGTTTGGTAAGCCCCTATCAGCCCCAGCATTTT. Protein sequence: CASSLVSPYQPQHF.

On this clonotype: A junction boundary mismatches the germline segment, possibly from a read error. The chain couples TRBV12-3 or TRBV12-4 to TRBJ2-7, with 7 nucleotides matching TRBD2. CDR3 length equals 14 residues. The CDR3 nucleotides are TGTGCCACCAGTGATTCCGGGACTACCCGAGAGCAGTACTTC. Protein sequence: CATSDSGTTREQYF.

This rearrangement joins TRBV7-3 to TRBJ2-7; possible D gene TRBD2, 6 bases. CDR1 is SGHTA and CDR2 is FQGTGA in the germline V gene. V was shortened by 5 bases and J by 2 bases, with 19 bases between the two germline ends. CDR3 length equals 16 residues. The CDR3 DNA reads TGTGCCAGCAGCCCCCCCCCCCACTGCGGGACCTACGAGCAGTACTTC. This encodes CASSPPPHCGTYEQYF.

This clonotype was observed at least ten times. J is TRBJ2-1 and V is TRBV20-1; 11 bases match TRBD2. V was pared by 1 base and J by 0 bases, with 11 bases of the junction left unmatched. Per germline, CDR1 DFQATT and CDR2 SNEGSKA (reference sequence). The length of the CDR3 is 19 residues. The DNA for the CDR3 is TGCAGTGCTAGAGCCCGCGGCCTAGCGGGGGGCCTCTCCTACAATGAGCAGTTCTTC. Amino acids: CSARARGLAGGLSYNEQFF.

At least ten counts were recorded for this clonotype. The chain employs TRBV4-3 and TRBJ1-3; D is ambiguous. Per the germline V gene, CDR1 is LGHNA and CDR2 is YSLEER. Trimming pared 4 bases from V and 6 bases from J, leaving 16 bases between. The length of the CDR3 is 15 residues. CDR3 nucleotide sequence: TGCGCCAGCAGCCGAAATCGGGCAGTCGAAAACACCATATATTTT. Protein: CASSRNRAVENTIYF.

J is TRBJ2-7 and V is TRBV20-1; D is tentatively TRBD1 or TRBD2 (5 bases each). The CDR3 runs 13 residues. Looked up from germline, CDR1 is DFQATT and CDR2 is SNEGSKA (reference sequence). The ends were cut back, 5 bases at V and 2 bases at J, with 13 bases in the middle. Here the CDR3 DNA reads TGCAGTGCTGGGGGATCCAGCGCCTACGAGCAGTACTTC. As protein: CSAGGSSAYEQYF.